Only a few counts were recorded for the clone carrying this T cell receptor beta chain. The data were taken from a study of response to subunit inactivated influenza vaccine. TCRdb itself ran the RT-PCR reads through MiXCR, one entry per CDR3 protein. This table has a few hundred thousand distinct CDR3 sequences, 14% appearing once. The TCR comes from a man aged 45-65 years who received an inactivated influenza vaccine. The sample here was PBMCs from blood, taken about 12 days after vaccination.

The CDR3: CAWSAGNQPQHF. DNA of the CDR3: TGTGCCTGGAGTGCGGGGAATCAGCCCCAGCATTTT. V and J are TRBV30 and TRBJ1-5; D gene uncertain. V lost 1 base and J lost 4, with 5 bases in between. The CDR3 extends over 12 amino acids. CDR1 and CDR2 (germline): GTSNPN, SVGIG (reference sequence).